This entry concerns a single T cell receptor (beta chain). This entry is derived from a study of blood T cell repertoires in COVID-19. Followed longitudinally, the Seattle patients had been enrolled during active infection. The V end lost 0 bases, the J end lost 3 bases, and 12 bases lay between the germline ends. This CDR3 comprises 15 residues. CDR1 and CDR2 (germline): MNHEY, SVGAGI. Per the original data handling: Estimates of nucleated cell counts were drawn from the amplification of reference gene primers. Only in-frame clones appear in the TCRdb table, and some are missing; sequencing was by immunoSEQ multiplex PCR. V and J calls and clone size follow that table, whereas D and trimming were derived from the DNA. The sample shows over 450,000 clones, roughly nine tenths of them seen only once.

The J gene is TRBJ2-7, the V gene TRBV6-5, with D maybe TRBD1 (8 bases). The sequenced sample was peripheral blood. This TCR came from a man younger than 35 with COVID-19, enrolled during active disease. CDR3 region: CASSYSNRGGYEQYF. The CDR3 region has the DNA TGTGCCAGCAGTTACTCGAACAGGGGGGGCTACGAGCAGTACTTC.